The clone carrying this T cell receptor beta chain was seen more than once but under ten times. The antigen is not known. CD45RA-CD27- cells were effector memory; CD45RA+CD27- cells were EMRA. Both TRBC1 and TRBC2 were covered by a beta constant-region primer of two equimolar oligonucleotides. TCRdb itself ran the UMI-ligation and nested PCR reads through MiXCR, one entry per CDR3 protein. The sample shows 37,000 or so distinct CDR3 sequences, roughly 14% of them seen only once. This record comes from a study of naive and memory T cell subsets. Study outcomes and limitations: In naive cells, over 95% of TCR sequences were seen only once.

The sequencing sample was made of effector memory CD4+ T cells from blood. Described subset: effector memory, CD45RA- CD27-. The origin of this receptor is a human donor in good health.

The CDR3 nucleotides are TGTGCCAGCAGCCACAGACAGGGGACCTACGAGCAGTACTTC. Its protein product is CASSHRQGTYEQYF. The chain couples TRBV14 to TRBJ2-7, with TRBD1 matching 8 bases. Germline V gives CDR1 SGHDN, CDR2 FVKESK. The trim removed 3 bases at V and 2 bases at J, leaving 3 bases unmatched. The CDR3 contains 14 residues.